The T cell receptor beta chain under discussion was sequenced for a study of CD8 T cells in ankylosing spondylitis. TCRdb called the 5' RACE reads again in MiXCR, with one record for every CDR3 protein. This table holds 100,000 or so distinct CDR3 sequences, around 24% found once. CDR1 is LGHNA, CDR2 YNFKEQ, per germline. The length of the CDR3 is 11 residues. Trimming took off 6 bases at V and 1 base at J, with 4 bases between the two ends. The chain carries TRBV4-2 and TRBJ2-7; D is unclear. The receptor comes from a male donor with ankylosing spondylitis. Material for sequencing was synovial fluid, either unsorted or a sorted T cell fraction (not recorded which). The CDR3 protein is CASRPSYEQYF. CDR3 sequence (DNA): TGTGCCAGCAGACCATCCTACGAGCAGTACTTC.